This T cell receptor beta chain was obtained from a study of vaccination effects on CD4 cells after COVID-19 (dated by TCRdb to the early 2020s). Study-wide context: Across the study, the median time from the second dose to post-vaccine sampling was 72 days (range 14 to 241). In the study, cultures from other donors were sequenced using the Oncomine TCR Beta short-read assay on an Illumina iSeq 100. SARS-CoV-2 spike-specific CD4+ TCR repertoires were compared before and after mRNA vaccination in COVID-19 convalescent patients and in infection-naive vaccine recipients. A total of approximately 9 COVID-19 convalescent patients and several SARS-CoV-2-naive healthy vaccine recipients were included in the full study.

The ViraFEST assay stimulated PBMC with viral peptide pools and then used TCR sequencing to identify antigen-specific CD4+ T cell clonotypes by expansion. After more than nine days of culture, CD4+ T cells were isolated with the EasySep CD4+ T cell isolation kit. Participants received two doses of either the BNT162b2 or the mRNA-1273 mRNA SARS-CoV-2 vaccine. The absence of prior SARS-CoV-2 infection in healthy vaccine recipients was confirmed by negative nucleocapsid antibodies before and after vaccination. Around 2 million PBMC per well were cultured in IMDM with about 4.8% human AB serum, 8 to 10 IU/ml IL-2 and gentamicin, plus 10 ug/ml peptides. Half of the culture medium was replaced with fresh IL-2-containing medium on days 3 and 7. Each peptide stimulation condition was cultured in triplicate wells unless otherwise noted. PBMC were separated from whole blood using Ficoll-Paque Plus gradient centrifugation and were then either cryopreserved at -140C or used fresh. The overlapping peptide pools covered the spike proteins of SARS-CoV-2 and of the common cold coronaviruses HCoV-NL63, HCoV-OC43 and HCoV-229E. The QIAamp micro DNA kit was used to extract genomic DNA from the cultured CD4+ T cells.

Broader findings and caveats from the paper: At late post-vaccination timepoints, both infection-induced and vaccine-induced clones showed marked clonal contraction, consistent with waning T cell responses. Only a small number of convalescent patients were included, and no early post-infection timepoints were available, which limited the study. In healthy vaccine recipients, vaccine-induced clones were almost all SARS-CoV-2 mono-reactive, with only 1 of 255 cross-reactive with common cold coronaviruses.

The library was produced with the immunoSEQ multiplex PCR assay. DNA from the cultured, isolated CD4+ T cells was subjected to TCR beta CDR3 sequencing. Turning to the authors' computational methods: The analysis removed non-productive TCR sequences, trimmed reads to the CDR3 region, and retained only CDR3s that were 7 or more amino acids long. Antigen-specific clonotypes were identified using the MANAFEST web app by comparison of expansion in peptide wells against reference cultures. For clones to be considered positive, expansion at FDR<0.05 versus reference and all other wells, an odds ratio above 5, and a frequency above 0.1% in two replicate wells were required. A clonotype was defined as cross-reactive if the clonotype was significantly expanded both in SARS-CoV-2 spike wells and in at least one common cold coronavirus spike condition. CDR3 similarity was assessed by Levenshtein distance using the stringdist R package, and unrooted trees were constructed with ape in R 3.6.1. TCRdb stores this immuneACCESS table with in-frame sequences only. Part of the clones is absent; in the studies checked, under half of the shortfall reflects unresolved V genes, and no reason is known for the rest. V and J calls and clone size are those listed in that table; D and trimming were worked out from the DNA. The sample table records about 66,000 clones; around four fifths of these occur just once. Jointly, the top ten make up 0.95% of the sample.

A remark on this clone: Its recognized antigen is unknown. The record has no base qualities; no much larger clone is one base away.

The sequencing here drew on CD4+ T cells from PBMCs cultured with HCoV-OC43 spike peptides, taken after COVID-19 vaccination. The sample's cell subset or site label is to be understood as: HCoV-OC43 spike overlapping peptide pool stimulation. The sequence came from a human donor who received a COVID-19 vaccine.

This receptor has the CDR3 CASSQDAGNPSGANVLTF. The DNA sequence follows: TGCGCCAGCAGCCAAGATGCAGGGAACCCCTCTGGGGCCAACGTCCTGACTTTC. This sequence uses TRBV4-1 and TRBJ2-6; the D region possibly corresponds to TRBD1 (5 bases align). CDR1 is given as MGHRA and CDR2 as YSYEKL, both from the germline V gene. The cysteine opens and the phenylalanine closes a CDR3 of 18 amino acids. The entry retains the CDR3 DNA only, 54 bases that are in frame from base 1. V is cut by 0 bases and J by 0 bases, and the space between the germline ends is 12 bases.